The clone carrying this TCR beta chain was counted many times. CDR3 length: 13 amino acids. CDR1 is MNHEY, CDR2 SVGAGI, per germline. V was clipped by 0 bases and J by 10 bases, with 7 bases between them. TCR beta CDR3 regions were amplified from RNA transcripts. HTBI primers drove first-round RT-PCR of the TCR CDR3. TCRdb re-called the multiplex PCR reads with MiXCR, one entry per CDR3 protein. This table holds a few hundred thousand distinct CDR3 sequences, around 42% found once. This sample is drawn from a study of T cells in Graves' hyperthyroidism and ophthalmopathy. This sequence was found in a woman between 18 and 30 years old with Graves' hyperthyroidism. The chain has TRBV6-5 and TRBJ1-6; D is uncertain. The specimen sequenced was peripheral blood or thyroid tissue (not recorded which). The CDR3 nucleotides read TGTGCCAGCAGTTACTCGGTTAACTCACCCCTCCACTTT. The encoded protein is CASSYSVNSPLHF.